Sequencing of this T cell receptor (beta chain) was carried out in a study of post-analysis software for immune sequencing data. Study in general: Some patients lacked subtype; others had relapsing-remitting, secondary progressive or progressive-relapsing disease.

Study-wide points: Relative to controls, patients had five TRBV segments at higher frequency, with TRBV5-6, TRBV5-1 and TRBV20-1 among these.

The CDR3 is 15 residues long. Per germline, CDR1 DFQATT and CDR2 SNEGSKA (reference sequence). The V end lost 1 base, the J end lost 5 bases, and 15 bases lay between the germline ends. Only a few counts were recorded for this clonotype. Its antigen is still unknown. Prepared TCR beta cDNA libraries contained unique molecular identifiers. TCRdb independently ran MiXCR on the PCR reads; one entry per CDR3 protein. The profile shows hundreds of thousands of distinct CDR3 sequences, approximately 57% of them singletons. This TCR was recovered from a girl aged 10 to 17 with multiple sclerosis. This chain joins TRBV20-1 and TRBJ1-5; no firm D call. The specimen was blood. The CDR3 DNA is TGCAGTGCTAGAGGGATCCAAGGAGCCCATCAGCCCCAGCATTTT. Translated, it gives CSARGIQGAHQPQHF.